This T cell receptor beta chain was identified in a study of identical twins (dated by TCRdb to between 2015 and 2016). The study in broad terms: To test whether fetal clonotypes persist, this study deep-sequenced TCR alpha and beta repertoires from monozygotic twins, from unrelated adults of various ages, and from cord blood. To rule out contamination, replicate twin experiments were performed at different times with different library preparation protocols.

General findings and caveats noted by the study authors: In monozygotic twins, out-of-frame TCR alpha sharing was systematically underestimated by recombination models, although the models agreed with sharing between unrelated individuals. Compared with coincidental sharing between unrelated individuals, out-of-frame TCR alpha sequences shared between twins had an excess of sequences with low generation probability. Zero-insertion analyses could be partly confounded by invariant T cells such as MAIT and iNKT, though diverse VJ usage argued against such confounding for most clonotypes. Excess twin sharing in beta out-of-frame sequences was weaker because fewer shared sequences lowered the signal-to-noise ratio. Conclusions relied on cross-sectional statistical analysis, since the same donors could not be followed over many years. Fewer insertions were carried by abundant cord blood beta clonotypes; a weaker similar trend was observed in young adult naive repertoires, while no such trend was observed in memory repertoires.

Trimming at the junction amounts to 3 bases on V and 2 bases on J, and the germline ends lie 21 bases apart. CDR1 is given as MDHEN and CDR2 as SYDVKM, both from the germline V gene. The CDR3 covers 18 residues, taking in both the cysteine and the phenylalanine. The kept DNA is CDR3 alone, 54 bases in frame from the first base. Every donor in the study was a healthy Caucasian. Three pairs of female monozygotic twins, all aged about 18 to 29 years, were included in the twin cohort. Peripheral blood mononuclear cells were the source from which RNA for the TCR libraries was isolated. About this clonotype: Its recognized antigen is unknown. There are no base qualities to consult, and no much larger clone falls within one base.

Libraries were prepared through 5' RACE. TCRdb records Illumina HiSeq 2000 as the sequencer. A universal primer binding site was added through template switching, and the final cDNA carried a unique molecular identifier so that TCR cDNA molecules could be counted accurately. Specific primers in the conserved constant-segment region were used to synthesize first-strand cDNA for TCR alpha and beta chains. To control for contamination, every cDNA library was double barcoded, receiving both a SMART-Mk sample barcode and Illumina barcodes. TruSeq adapter sequences, together with Illumina sample barcodes, were added in two successive PCR steps. TCR alpha and beta cDNA libraries were sequenced on the Illumina HiSeq platform with custom primers. On the study's bioinformatics: Unique molecular identifiers were extracted from raw reads with MiGEC, and CDR3 positions were determined with MiXCR. Recombination models were inferred per individual with the repgenHMM and IGoR tools using an EM algorithm. The analysis of shared clonotypes was done with the tcR package in R, with sharing normalized by the product of cloneset sizes. To study raw recombination free of thymic and clonal selection effects, out-of-frame nonproductive sequences were analyzed. Clones were called with MiXCR by TCRdb after fastp trimmed the public reads at Q25, and only in-frame beta chains were retained. When rows share a CDR3 protein, they turn into one entry using the most common DNA and genes. The V and J calls were determined by TCRdb, not by the authors. This sample holds about 890,000 distinct CDR3 sequences; about 12% were observed only once. Around 1.5% of the sample is taken by the ten largest.

The data also belong to a second study, concerning yellow fever vaccine responses in identical twins. The second study's authors report: According to the authors, the vaccine-induced T cell response in identical twins seemed to be partly convergent and partly specific to each individual. Focusing on identical twins, the study followed the T cell clones that responded to the vaccine, and did so with precision.

Sequencing was done on a sample of PBMCs. This receptor was obtained from a woman aged 18 to 35 in good health. This receptor chain uses TRBV28 and TRBJ2-3; the D segment cannot be called with confidence. The base sequence is TGTGCCAGCAGTTTCCCACCAACAGAACCACTCATCACAGATACGCAGTATTTT. Translation gives CASSFPPTEPLITDTQYF. Reference TRBV28 and TRBJ2-3 proteins supply the regions before and after the CDR3; the full variable domain is: DVKVTQSSRYLVKRTGEKVFLECVQDMDHENMFWYRQDPGLGLRLIYFSYDVKMKEKGDIPEGYSVSREKKERFSLILESASTNQTSMYLCASSFPPTEPLITDTQYFGPGTRLTVL.